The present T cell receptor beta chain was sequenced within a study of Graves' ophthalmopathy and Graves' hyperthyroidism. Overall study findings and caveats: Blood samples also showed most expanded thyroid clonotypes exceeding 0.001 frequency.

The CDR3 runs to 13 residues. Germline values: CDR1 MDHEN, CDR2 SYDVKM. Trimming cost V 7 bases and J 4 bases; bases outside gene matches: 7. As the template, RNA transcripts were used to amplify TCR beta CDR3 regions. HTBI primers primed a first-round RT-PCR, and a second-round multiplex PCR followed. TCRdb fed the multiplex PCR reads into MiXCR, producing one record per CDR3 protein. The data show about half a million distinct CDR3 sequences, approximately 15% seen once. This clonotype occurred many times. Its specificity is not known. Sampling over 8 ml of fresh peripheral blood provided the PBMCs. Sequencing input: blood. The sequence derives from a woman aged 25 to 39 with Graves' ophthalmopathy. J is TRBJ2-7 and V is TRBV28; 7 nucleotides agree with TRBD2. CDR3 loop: CASTPGGLYEQYF. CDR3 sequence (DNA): TGTGCCAGCACCCCGGGGGGTCTTTACGAGCAGTACTTC. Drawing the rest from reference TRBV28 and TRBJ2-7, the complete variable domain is DVKVTQSSRYLVKRTGEKVFLECVQDMDHENMFWYRQDPGLGLRLIYFSYDVKMKEKGDIPEGYSVSREKKERFSLILESASTNQTSMYLCASTPGGLYEQYFGPGTRLTVT.